This is a list of T cell receptor beta chains from one sample in a study of beta chain features in type 1 diabetes. Sequenced by immunoSEQ multiplex PCR; TCRdb stores in-frame clones only, minus some. The sample shows 100,000 to 150,000 clones, approximately 10% of them seen only once. Sequenced sample: central memory CD4+ T cells from blood. All receptors come from a man aged 25 to 45 with type 1 diabetes. The CDR3 runs from the conserved cysteine through the conserved F or W. The order of the fields is D gene, J gene, V gene, clone size, CDR3 protein, CDR3 DNA. The D gene is left open where the match is weak. A clone size is listed for some rows: how often the clone was seen (once, few, many), or a class if it is expanded.

>TRBD2|TRBJ2-7|TRBV6-6|few
CASSFQGLAREQYF
TGTGCCAGCAGTTTCCAAGGACTAGCGAGGGAGCAGTACTTC
>.|TRBJ2-1|TRBV7-3|.
CASSLFAGTNNEQFF
TGTGCCAGCAGCTTATTCGCGGGGACGAACAATGAGCAGTTCTTC
>TRBD2|TRBJ2-7|TRBV9|.
CASSVSGGPGEQYF
TGTGCCAGCAGCGTCAGCGGGGGGCCGGGGGAGCAGTACTTC
>.|TRBJ1-5|TRBV9|few
CASSVHPSRPQHF
TGTGCCAGCAGCGTCCACCCCTCCAGGCCCCAGCATTTT
>.|TRBJ2-7|TRBV6-6|few
CASSGGGNEQYF
TGTGCCAGCAGTGGGGGGGGCAACGAGCAGTACTTC
>.|TRBJ2-1|TRBV6-5|.
CASSYPPGEQFF
TGTGCCAGCAGTTACCCCCCAGGGGAGCAGTTCTTC
>TRBD1|TRBJ1-2|TRBV5-5|few
CASSIGYRDRYGYTF
TGTGCCAGCAGCATCGGTTACCGGGACAGATATGGCTACACCTTC
>TRBD1|TRBJ2-5|TRBV9|few
CASSPGTGSDGETQYF
TGTGCCAGCAGCCCCGGGACAGGGTCGGATGGAGAGACCCAGTACTTC
>.|TRBJ1-2|TRBV23-1|few
CASSQSAGRGLYGYTF
TGCGCCAGCAGTCAATCTGCTGGCAGGGGACTATATGGCTACACCTTC
>.|TRBJ2-6|TRBV5-1|few
CASSRTGRASGANVLTF
TGCGCCAGCAGTCGTACCGGGAGAGCCTCTGGGGCCAACGTCCTGACTTTC
>.|TRBJ2-7|TRBV11-3|.
CASSPAGTAGDPYEQYF
TGTGCCAGCAGCCCCGCCGGGACAGCGGGGGATCCCTACGAGCAGTACTTC
>.|TRBJ2-5|TRBV28|few
CASSLVAGTEQETQYF
TGTGCCAGCAGTTTGGTGGCCGGGACTGAACAAGAGACCCAGTACTTC
>TRBD1|TRBJ1-4|TRBV4-2|few
CASSQGQGALLTNEKLFF
TGTGCCAGCAGCCAAGGACAGGGGGCCCTACTAACTAATGAAAAACTGTTTTTT
>.|TRBJ1-5|TRBV7-2|.
CASSPQNQPQHF
TGTGCCAGCAGCCCCCAAAATCAGCCCCAGCATTTT
>.|TRBJ1-2|TRBV4-3|.
CASSQEPGAYGYTF
TGCGCCAGCAGCCAAGAGCCAGGGGCCTATGGCTACACCTTC
>TRBD2|TRBJ2-5|TRBV6-5|.
CASTPGGREETQYF
TGTGCCAGCACCCCGGGAGGGCGGGAAGAGACCCAGTACTTC
>.|TRBJ2-5|TRBV18|.
CASSPPARVSQETQYF
TGTGCCAGCTCACCGCCAGCCAGGGTTTCTCAAGAGACCCAGTACTTC